The 7 T cell receptor beta chains presented below share a single source sample, sequenced in a study of cytomegalovirus exposure and HLA in healthy donors. The PCR employed 60 Vbeta primers together with 13 Jbeta primers. Method: immunoSEQ multiplex PCR; TCRdb's copy keeps in-frame clones and lacks some. Of 100,000 to 150,000 clones detected, over 60% appear once; the ten largest clones hold over 5.5%. Material: PBMCs. The origin of the receptors is a woman aged 40-49 years in good health and CMV-seronegative.

This clone has only one observation. The junction differs from germline at one of its ends, possibly a read error. CDR3 sequence reads: CTSSFTGSTDTQYF. The CDR3 DNA reads TGCACCAGCAGCTTCACAGGGTCCACAGATACGCAGTATTTT. This chain connects TRBV5-1 to TRBJ2-3, with D perhaps matching TRBD1 (6 bases). Germline CDR1 reads SGHRS; CDR2 reads YFSETQ. This CDR3 contains 14 residues.

The V call is TRBV28, the J call TRBJ2-1, with 7 bases identical to TRBD2. The CDR3 covers 16 residues. The V and J ends lost 1 base and 8 bases, in that order; junction bases with no gene match: 11. CDR1 and CDR2 (germline): MDHEN, SYDVKM. The CDR3 spells CASSLYGTATSHEQFF. CDR3 bases: TGTGCCAGCAGTTTATACGGCACGGCGACTAGCCATGAGCAGTTCTTC.

The chain joins TRBV19 to TRBJ1-5; tentatively, D is TRBD1 (6 bases). CDR1 LNHDA and CDR2 SQIVND come from the germline V gene (reference sequence). The CDR3 loop spans 14 amino acids. Deletions cut 7 bases from V and 7 bases from J, with 17 bases between. The CDR3 coding sequence is TGTGCCAGTACGAACTCAGGGGCGGACCAGCCCCAGCATTTT. The encoded protein is CASTNSGADQPQHF. Based on the CDR3 plus reference TRBV19 and TRBJ1-5, the full variable domain is DGGITQSPKYLFRKEGQNVTLSCEQNLNHDAMYWYRQDPGQGLRLIYYSQIVNDFQKGDIAEGYSVSREKKESFPLTVTSAQKNPTAFYLCASTNSGADQPQHFGDGTRLSIL.

This clone was seen only a few times. This sequence joins TRBV7-9 and TRBJ1-2, with D hard to call. This CDR3 is built from 13 residues. In germline, CDR1 is SEHNR, CDR2 FQNEAQ (reference sequence). Trimming shortened V by 5 bases and J by 4 bases, and 11 bases separated the two germline ends. The CDR3 loop is CASSGGEFYGYTF. The CDR3 DNA is TGTGCCAGCAGCGGTGGGGAGTTCTATGGCTACACCTTC.

This clone has just a few counts. V and J are TRBV27 and TRBJ1-2; TRBD1 might be the D (6 bases). Germline values: CDR1 MNHEY, CDR2 SMNVEV (reference sequence). The CDR3 spans 13 residues. V dropped 3 bases and J dropped 7 bases, with 12 bases sitting between them. The DNA for the CDR3 is TGTGCCAGCAGTTTGCGGGGGGCCCCTGGCTACACCTTC. Translating it yields CASSLRGAPGYTF.

This chain links TRBV18 with TRBJ1-3, with 7 bases identical to TRBD1. V gave up 4 bases and J gave up 4 bases; unmatched junction bases: 7. Germline assignment: CDR1 KGHSH and CDR2 LQKENI. CDR3 length: 15 amino acids. The CDR3 spells CASSRDRARGNTIYF. The CDR3 DNA is TGTGCCAGCTCACGCGACAGGGCACGAGGAAACACCATATATTTT.

The chain uses TRBV7-9 and TRBJ2-7, with a possible D match to TRBD2 (6 bases). V lost 4 bases and J 2 bases, leaving 12 bases between the germline ends. The CDR3 has 14 amino acids. The germline CDR1 and CDR2 sequences are SEHNR and FQNEAQ (reference sequence). The CDR3 is CASSSRDLPYEQYF. The CDR3 DNA sequence: TGTGCCAGCAGCTCCCGGGACTTACCCTACGAGCAGTACTTC.